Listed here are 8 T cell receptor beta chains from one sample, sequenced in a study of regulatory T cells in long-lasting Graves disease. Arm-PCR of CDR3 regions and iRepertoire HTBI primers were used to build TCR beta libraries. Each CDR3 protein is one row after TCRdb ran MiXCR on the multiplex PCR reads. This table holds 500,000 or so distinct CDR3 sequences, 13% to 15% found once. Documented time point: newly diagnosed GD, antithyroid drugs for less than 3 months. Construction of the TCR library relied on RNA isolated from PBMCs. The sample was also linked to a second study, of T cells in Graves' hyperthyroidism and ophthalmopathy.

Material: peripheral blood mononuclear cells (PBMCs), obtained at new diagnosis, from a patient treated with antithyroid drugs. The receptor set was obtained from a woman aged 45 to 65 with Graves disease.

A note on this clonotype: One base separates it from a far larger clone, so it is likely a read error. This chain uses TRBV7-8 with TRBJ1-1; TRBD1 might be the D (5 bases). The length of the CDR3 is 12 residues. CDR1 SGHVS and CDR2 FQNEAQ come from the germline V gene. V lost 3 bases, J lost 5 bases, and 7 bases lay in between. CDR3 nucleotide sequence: TGTGCCAGCAGCTTGGGGGAGACTGAAGCTTTCTTT. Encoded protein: CASSLGETEAFF. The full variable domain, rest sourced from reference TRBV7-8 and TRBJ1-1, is GAGVSQSPRYKVAKRGQDVALRCDPISGHVSLFWYQQALGQGPEFLTYFQNEAQLDKSGLPSDRFFAERPEGSVSTLKIQRTQQEDSAVYLCASSLGETEAFFGQGTRLTVV.

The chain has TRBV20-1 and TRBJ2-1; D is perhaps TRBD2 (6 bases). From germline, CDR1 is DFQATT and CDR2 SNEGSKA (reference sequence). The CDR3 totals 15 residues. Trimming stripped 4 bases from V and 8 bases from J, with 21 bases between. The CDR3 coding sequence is TGCAGTGCTAAAGCTCCGGGGGTAGGGATCTATGAGCAGTTCTTC. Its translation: CSAKAPGVGIYEQFF.

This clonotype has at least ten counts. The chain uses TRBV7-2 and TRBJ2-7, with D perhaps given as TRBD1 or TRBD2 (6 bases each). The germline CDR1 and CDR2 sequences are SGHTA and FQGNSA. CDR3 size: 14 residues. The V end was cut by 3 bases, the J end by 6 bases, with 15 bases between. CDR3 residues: CASSFGGGKREQYF. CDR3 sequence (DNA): TGTGCCAGCAGCTTTGGAGGGGGTAAACGCGAGCAGTACTTC.

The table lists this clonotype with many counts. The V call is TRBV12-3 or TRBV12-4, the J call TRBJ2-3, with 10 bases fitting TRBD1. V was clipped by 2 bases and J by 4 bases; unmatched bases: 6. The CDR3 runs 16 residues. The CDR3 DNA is TGTGCCAGCAGTTTATCGGACAGGGGGTTCGCAGATACGCAGTATTTT. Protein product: CASSLSDRGFADTQYF.

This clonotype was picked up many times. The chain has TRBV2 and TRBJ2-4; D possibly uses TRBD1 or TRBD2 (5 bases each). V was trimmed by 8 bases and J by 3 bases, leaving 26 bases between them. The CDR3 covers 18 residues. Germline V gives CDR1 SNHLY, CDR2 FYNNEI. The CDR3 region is CASQARGAQLSGKNIQYF. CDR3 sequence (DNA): TGTGCCAGCCAGGCGAGGGGAGCACAGTTGTCGGGCAAAAACATTCAGTACTTC.

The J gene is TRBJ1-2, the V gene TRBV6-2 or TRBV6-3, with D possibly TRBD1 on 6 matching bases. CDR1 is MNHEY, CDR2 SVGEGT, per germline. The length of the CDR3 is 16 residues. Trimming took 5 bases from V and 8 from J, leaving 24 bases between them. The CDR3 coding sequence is TGTGCCAGCAGTCCTACCCTCACTTCGGGGGGCGGAGGCTACACCTTC. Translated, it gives CASSPTLTSGGGGYTF.

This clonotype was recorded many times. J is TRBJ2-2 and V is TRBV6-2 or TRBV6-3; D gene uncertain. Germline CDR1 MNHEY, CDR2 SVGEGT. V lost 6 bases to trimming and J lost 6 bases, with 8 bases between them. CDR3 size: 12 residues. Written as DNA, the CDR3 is TGTGCCAGCAGCTCTGATGCCGGGGAGCTGTTTTTT. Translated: CASSSDAGELFF.

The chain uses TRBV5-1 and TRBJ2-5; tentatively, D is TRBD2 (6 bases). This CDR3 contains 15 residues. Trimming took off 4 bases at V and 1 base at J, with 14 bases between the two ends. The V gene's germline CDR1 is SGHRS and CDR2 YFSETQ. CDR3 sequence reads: CASSASGEFQETQYF. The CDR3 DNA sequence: TGCGCCAGCAGCGCATCGGGAGAGTTCCAAGAGACCCAGTACTTC.